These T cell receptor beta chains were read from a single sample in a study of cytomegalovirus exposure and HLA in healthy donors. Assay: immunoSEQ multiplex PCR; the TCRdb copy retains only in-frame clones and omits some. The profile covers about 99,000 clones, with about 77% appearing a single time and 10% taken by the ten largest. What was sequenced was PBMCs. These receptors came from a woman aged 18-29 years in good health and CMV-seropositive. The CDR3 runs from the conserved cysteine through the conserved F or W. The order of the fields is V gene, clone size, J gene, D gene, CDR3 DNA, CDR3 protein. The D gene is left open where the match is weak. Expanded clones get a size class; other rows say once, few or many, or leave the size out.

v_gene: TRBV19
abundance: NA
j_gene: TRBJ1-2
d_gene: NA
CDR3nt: TGTGCCAGTATCCCAACTCCGGGGGGAGGCTACACCTTC
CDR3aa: CASIPTPGGGYTF

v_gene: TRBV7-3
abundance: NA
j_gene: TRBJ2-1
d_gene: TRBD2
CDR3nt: TGTGCCAGCAGCTTAGCGGGAGGAACCTACAATGAGCAGTTCTTC
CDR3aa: CASSLAGGTYNEQFF

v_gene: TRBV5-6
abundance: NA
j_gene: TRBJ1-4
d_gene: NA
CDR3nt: TGTGCCAGCAGCTGGAAGGGGTCTAATGAAAAACTGTTTTTT
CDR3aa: CASSWKGSNEKLFF

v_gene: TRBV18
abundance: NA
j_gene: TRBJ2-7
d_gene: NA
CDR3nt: TGTGCCAGCTCACCCTTACAGGGCTACGAGCAGTACTTC
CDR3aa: CASSPLQGYEQYF

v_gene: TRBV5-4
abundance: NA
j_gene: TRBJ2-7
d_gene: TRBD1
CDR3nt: TGTGCCAGCAGCGGGCCGGGACAGGGCTTCTACGAGCAGTACTTC
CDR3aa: CASSGPGQGFYEQYF

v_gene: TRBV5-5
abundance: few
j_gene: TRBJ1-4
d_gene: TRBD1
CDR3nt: TGTGCCAGCAGTAAGACAGGGGAGGCTAATGAAAAACTGTTTTTT
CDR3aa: CASSKTGEANEKLFF

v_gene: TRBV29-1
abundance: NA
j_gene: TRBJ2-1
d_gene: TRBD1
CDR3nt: TGCAGCGGGAATCCCGGGACAGGCGGCGGGCAGTTCTTC
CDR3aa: CSGNPGTGGGQFF

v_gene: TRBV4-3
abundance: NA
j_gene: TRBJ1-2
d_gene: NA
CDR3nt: TGCGCCAGCAGCCAACGTCGGGCCGCTTCCGGGGGGGGCTACACCTTC
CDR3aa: CASSQRRAASGGGYTF

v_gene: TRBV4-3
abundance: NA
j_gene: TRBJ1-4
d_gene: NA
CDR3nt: TGCGCCAGCAGCCAAGGAGGATCGCGGGGGAACGAAAAACTGTTTTTT
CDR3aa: CASSQGGSRGNEKLFF

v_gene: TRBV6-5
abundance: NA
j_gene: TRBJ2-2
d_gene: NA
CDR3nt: TGTGCCACCAGACCGAGGCAGAACACCGGGGAGCTGTTTTTT
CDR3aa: CATRPRQNTGELFF

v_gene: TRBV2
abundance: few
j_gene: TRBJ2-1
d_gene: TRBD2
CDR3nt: TGTGCCAGCACCCCACTAGCGGGGGGCCCCTACAATGAGCAGTTCTTC
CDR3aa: CASTPLAGGPYNEQFF